The 23 T cell receptor beta chains below were found in one sample sequenced in a study of blood T cell repertoires in COVID-19. Clones were sequenced by immunoSEQ multiplex PCR, and TCRdb holds only the in-frame ones, with some missing. Altogether some 200,000 clones are present, 85% to 90% being singletons, with the ten largest covering approximately 3.5%. Specimen: PBMCs or T cells enriched from blood (not recorded which). These receptors were taken from a woman aged 18-30 years in a cohort exposed to, infected with or recovered from COVID-19 (not recorded which).

This chain connects TRBV7-9 to TRBJ2-3; possible D gene TRBD1, 6 bases. Germline V gene lookup returns CDR1 SEHNR and CDR2 FQNEAQ (reference sequence). The CDR3 is made up of 17 amino acids. V was clipped by 1 base and J by 2 bases, with 16 bases between them. CDR3 nucleotides: TGTGCCAGCAGCTTAGATTTCCAGACAGGCTTCACAGATACGCAGTATTTT. It is translated as CASSLDFQTGFTDTQYF.

CDR3 sequence: CASSIVGLWNEQFF. The CDR3 nucleotides are TGTGCCAGTAGTATCGTGGGACTATGGAATGAGCAGTTCTTC. The chain employs TRBV19 and TRBJ2-1; TRBD2 matches 7 bases. CDR3 size: 14 residues. The J segment lost 7 bases and the V segment lost 3 bases, leaving 6 bases of the junction unmatched. Germline V gene lookup returns CDR1 LNHDA and CDR2 SQIVND (reference sequence).

This clone has only one observation. The rearrangement uses TRBV7-3 and TRBJ2-3; 11 bases are a match to TRBD2. With V trimmed by 4 bases and J by 2 bases, 8 bases remained unmatched. The CDR3 is made up of 17 amino acids. The germline gives CDR1 SGHTA, CDR2 FQGTGA. Here the CDR3 DNA reads TGTGCCAGCAGCTCCTCACTAGCGGGGGCCATCACAGATACGCAGTATTTT. It specifies CASSSSLAGAITDTQYF. Combining the CDR3 with reference TRBV7-3 and TRBJ2-3 gives the whole variable domain GAGVSQTPSNKVTEKGKYVELRCDPISGHTALYWYRQSLGQGPEFLIYFQGTGAADDSGLPNDRFFAVRPEGSVSTLKIQRTERGDSAVYLCASSSSLAGAITDTQYFGPGTRLTVL.

The chain employs TRBV27 and TRBJ2-7, with a possible D match to TRBD2 (6 bases). The CDR3 is made up of 13 amino acids. Germline V lookup: CDR1 MNHEY, CDR2 SMNVEV (reference sequence). Trimming took 5 bases from V and 5 from J, leaving 13 bases between them. The CDR3 spells CASSLGGGDEQYF. Here the CDR3 DNA reads TGTGCCAGCAGTCTGGGAGGAGGTGACGAGCAGTACTTC.

This sequence joins TRBV9 and TRBJ1-2; D remains unclear. The CDR3 consists of 17 residues. V shed 0 bases and J shed 1 base, with 16 bases lying between them. Germline loops: CDR1 SGDLS, CDR2 YYNGEE. The CDR3 protein is CASSVAPLVSDNYGYTF. In DNA, the CDR3 is TGTGCCAGCAGCGTAGCTCCGCTCGTCAGTGATAACTATGGCTACACCTTC.

The V call is TRBV5-1, the J call TRBJ1-1; maybe TRBD1 (6 bases). Germline-derived CDR1 and CDR2 are SGHRS and YFSETQ. Between the trimmed V and J ends, which lost 3 bases and 9 bases, there was a span of 15 bases. The length of the CDR3 is 13 residues. The DNA of the CDR3 is TGCGCCAGCAGCTCGGAGATGGGGGCGCAAGCTTTCTTT. Protein sequence: CASSSEMGAQAFF.

This rearrangement joins TRBV6-5 to TRBJ1-5; no clear D. Trimming cost V 11 bases and J 0 bases, with 11 bases left between them. CDR3 length equals 13 residues. The V gene's germline CDR1 is MNHEY and CDR2 SVGAGI. CDR3 residues: CASGGYSNQPQHF. CDR3 DNA: TGTGCCTCCGGAGGCTATAGCAATCAGCCCCAGCATTTT.

The chain is built from TRBV9 and TRBJ1-2, with D possibly matching TRBD1 (6 bases). This CDR3 has 13 amino acids. Trimming removed 1 base at V and 3 bases at J, with 7 bases between. CDR1 is SGDLS, CDR2 YYNGEE, per germline. As DNA, the CDR3 is TGTGCCAGCAGCGTATCAGGGGACTATGGCTACACCTTC. Residues: CASSVSGDYGYTF.

The genes are TRBV19 and TRBJ1-4; D remains unclear. Germline-derived CDR1 and CDR2 are LNHDA and SQIVND (reference sequence). The CDR3 length is 12 residues. Trimming left V 2 bases short and J 6 bases short, with 4 bases between. The CDR3 protein is CASSISDEKLFF. In DNA form, the CDR3 reads TGTGCCAGTAGTATATCGGATGAAAAACTGTTTTTT.

V and J are TRBV5-4 and TRBJ2-7; 16 bases map to TRBD2. This CDR3 is 17 amino acids long. Germline V gene sequence: CDR1 SGHNT, CDR2 YYREEE (reference sequence). Losses at the gene ends were 4 bases for V and 2 bases for J; bases not matched to a gene: 6. The CDR3 loop is CASSLDGTSGGAYEQYF. In DNA form, the CDR3 reads TGTGCCAGCAGCCTGGACGGGACTAGCGGGGGGGCCTACGAGCAGTACTTC. The full variable domain, rest sourced from reference TRBV5-4 and TRBJ2-7, is ETGVTQSPTHLIKTRGQQVTLRCSSQSGHNTVSWYQQALGQGPQFIFQYYREEENGRGNFPPRFSGLQFPNYSSELNVNALELDDSALYLCASSLDGTSGGAYEQYFGPGTRLTVT.

This clone was seen repeatedly, ten times or more. The genes are TRBV28 and TRBJ1-1; possibly TRBD1 for D (5 bases). Trimming took off 2 bases at V and 4 bases at J, with 14 bases between the two ends. The CDR3 has 15 residues. CDR1 and CDR2 from the germline V gene are MDHEN and SYDVKM. CDR3 loop: CASSLHQGSGTEAFF. The CDR3 coding sequence is TGTGCCAGCAGTTTACACCAGGGTTCGGGCACTGAAGCTTTCTTT.

The CDR3: CASTPGGGPPGYTF. CDR3 coding DNA: TGTGCCAGCACCCCAGGAGGAGGGCCCCCCGGCTACACCTTC. The rearrangement joins TRBV6-5 to TRBJ1-2; D call uncertain. The CDR3 contains 14 residues. V dropped 7 bases and J dropped 8 bases, with 20 bases sitting between them. Per germline, CDR1 MNHEY and CDR2 SVGAGI.

The table lists this clone with a count of one. The J gene is TRBJ1-2, the V gene TRBV5-1; no clear D gene. Trimming pared 2 bases from V and 7 bases from J, leaving 18 bases between. CDR1 and CDR2 from the germline V gene are SGHRS and YFSETQ. The CDR3 spans 15 residues. Written as DNA, the CDR3 is TGCGCCAGCAGCTTCGGCCCTACTGAGGGAGGTGGCTACACCTTC. This sequence encodes CASSFGPTEGGGYTF.

This chain links TRBV28 with TRBJ2-1, with D possibly matching TRBD1 (6 bases). The CDR3 length is 13 residues. Trimming took 7 bases from V and 9 from J, leaving 16 bases between them. The germline CDR1 and CDR2 sequences are MDHEN and SYDVKM. In DNA, the CDR3 is TGTGCCAGCACGTCCGGACAGTTTAGTGAGCAGTTCTTC. Its translation: CASTSGQFSEQFF.

The chain uses TRBV7-8 and TRBJ2-5, with 10 bases that match TRBD2. Germline V gene lookup returns CDR1 SGHVS and CDR2 FQNEAQ. This CDR3 has 15 amino acids. J was trimmed by 4 bases and V by 3 bases; bases with no gene match: 5. In nucleotides, the CDR3 is TGTGCCAGCAGCTTGGAGGGACTAGCGAGAGAGACCCAGTACTTC. Translation gives CASSLEGLARETQYF.

The V call is TRBV11-2, the J call TRBJ2-3; weak D call: TRBD2 (6 bases). Germline CDR1 SGHAT, CDR2 FQNNGV. Deletions cut 2 bases from V and 1 base from J, with 13 bases between. CDR3 length: 16 residues. In nucleotides, the CDR3 is TGTGCCAGCAGCTTAATCCTCGGGGGAGGCACAGATACGCAGTATTTT. As protein: CASSLILGGGTDTQYF.

The chain links TRBV5-1 to TRBJ2-7, with 11 bases identical to TRBD1. Trimming cost V 1 base and J 7 bases; bases outside gene matches: 4. Germline V gives CDR1 SGHRS, CDR2 YFSETQ. The length of the CDR3 is 14 residues. Here the CDR3 reads CASSLMGQGEEQYF. In DNA form, the CDR3 reads TGCGCCAGCAGCTTGATGGGACAGGGGGAGGAGCAGTACTTC.

The rearrangement uses TRBV5-4 and TRBJ2-3; TRBD2 matches at 7 bases. V lost 5 bases, J lost 4 bases, and 13 bases stayed unmatched. Per the germline V gene, CDR1 is SGHNT and CDR2 is YYREEE (reference sequence). There are 16 residues in the CDR3. Written as DNA, the CDR3 is TGTGCCAGCAGTTGGATAGCGGGCCCGGGGCCAGATACGCAGTATTTT. Protein: CASSWIAGPGPDTQYF.

This rearrangement joins TRBV9 to TRBJ2-7; possibly TRBD2 for D (6 bases). Per germline, CDR1 SGDLS and CDR2 YYNGEE. The CDR3 spans 15 residues. The V and J ends lost 4 bases and 3 bases respectively, with 17 bases between them. The CDR3 here is CASSLDWGENYEQYF. As DNA, the CDR3 is TGTGCCAGCAGCCTCGATTGGGGGGAGAACTACGAGCAGTACTTC. Full variable domain (missing parts from reference TRBV9 and TRBJ2-7): DSGVTQTPKHLITATGQRVTLRCSPRSGDLSVYWYQQSLDQGLQFLIQYYNGEERAKGNILERFSAQQFPDLHSELNLSSLELGDSALYFCASSLDWGENYEQYFGPGTRLTVT.

The chain is built from TRBV6-5 and TRBJ2-7; a possible D gene is TRBD2 (6 bases). V dropped 11 bases and J dropped 2 bases, with 19 bases sitting between them. Per germline, CDR1 MNHEY and CDR2 SVGAGI. CDR3 length equals 14 residues. CDR3 region: CAAGLGLSPYEQYF. The CDR3 coding sequence is TGTGCCGCGGGACTGGGGCTGTCCCCCTACGAGCAGTACTTC.

The chain has TRBV5-4 and TRBJ1-3, with no clear D. Per germline, CDR1 SGHNT and CDR2 YYREEE (reference sequence). This CDR3 has 17 amino acids. The V and J ends lost 1 base and 2 bases respectively, with 16 bases between them. CDR3 residues: CASSLIWAGETGNTIYF. The CDR3 coding sequence is TGTGCCAGCAGCTTGATCTGGGCGGGAGAGACTGGAAACACCATATATTTT.

The chain couples TRBV13 to TRBJ2-5; tentatively, D is TRBD1 (5 bases). CDR1 and CDR2 (germline): PRHDT, FYEKMQ (reference sequence). This CDR3 region has 14 residues. V lost 4 bases and J 2 bases, leaving 11 bases between the germline ends. This CDR3 is CASSSDTQQETQYF. In nucleotides, the CDR3 is TGTGCCAGCAGCTCGGACACCCAACAAGAGACCCAGTACTTC.

The J gene is TRBJ2-2, the V gene TRBV19, with TRBD2 matching over 7 bases. CDR3 length equals 15 residues. Per germline, CDR1 LNHDA and CDR2 SQIVND (reference sequence). V shed 3 bases and J 3 bases; nucleotides not matched to a gene: 4. CDR3: CASSIGGGYTGELFF. CDR3 DNA sequence: TGTGCCAGTAGTATCGGCGGGGGATACACCGGGGAGCTGTTTTTT.